The 18 T cell receptor beta chains presented below share a single source sample, sequenced in a study of blood T cell repertoires in COVID-19. The table came from immunoSEQ multiplex PCR; TCRdb's copy has only in-frame clones and leaves some out. In the table there are around 270,000 clones, roughly 84% of which are singletons. Sequencing was done on a sample of peripheral blood. These receptor sequences come from a woman in her thirties or forties who had recovered from COVID-19.

Written as DNA, the CDR3 is TGTGCCAGCAGCCCGGACAGTGAAAAACTGTTTTTT. It is translated as CASSPDSEKLFF. The chain joins TRBV11-3 to TRBJ1-4, with a tentative D call TRBD1 (6 bases). Germline loops: CDR1 SGHNT, CDR2 YENEEA. V gave up 5 bases and J gave up 7 bases, with 8 bases separating them. This CDR3 is built from 12 residues.

This sequence joins TRBV11-2 and TRBJ2-2; D is possibly TRBD1 (6 bases). The CDR3 covers 12 residues. The V and J ends lost 8 bases and 6 bases respectively, with 10 bases between them. Germline V gives CDR1 SGHAT, CDR2 FQNNGV. CDR3 in amino acids: CASFRGAGELFF. CDR3 DNA: TGTGCCAGCTTCAGGGGCGCCGGGGAGCTGTTTTTT.

The chain uses TRBV6-5 and TRBJ2-3; D not resolved. Germline loops: CDR1 MNHEY, CDR2 SVGAGI. CDR3 size: 14 residues. V was pared by 2 bases and J by 0 bases, with 6 bases between. The CDR3: CASSYLDSTDTQYF. CDR3 sequence (DNA): TGTGCCAGCAGTTACCTAGACAGCACAGATACGCAGTATTTT.

The gene calls are TRBV9 and TRBJ2-5; the D is unclear. The CDR3 is made up of 13 amino acids. CDR1 and CDR2 from the germline V gene are SGDLS and YYNGEE. Trimming cost V 0 bases and J 4 bases, with 7 bases left between them. CDR3 sequence reads: CASSVAPRETQYF. The CDR3 DNA reads as TGTGCCAGCAGCGTAGCACCGAGAGAGACCCAGTACTTC. Filled out from reference TRBV9 and TRBJ2-5, the complete variable domain reads DSGVTQTPKHLITATGQRVTLRCSPRSGDLSVYWYQQSLDQGLQFLIQYYNGEERAKGNILERFSAQQFPDLHSELNLSSLELGDSALYFCASSVAPRETQYFGPGTRLLVL.

The V gene is TRBV7-2, the J gene TRBJ1-5; TRBD1 matches at 9 bases. CDR3 size: 16 residues. V gave up 3 bases and J gave up 4 bases; unmatched junction bases: 7. The germline gives CDR1 SGHTA, CDR2 FQGNSA. This chain's CDR3 is CASSFTGTGLNQPQHF. CDR3 in DNA: TGTGCCAGCAGCTTCACCGGGACAGGGTTGAATCAGCCCCAGCATTTT.

The V and J genes are TRBV6-1 and TRBJ1-6; 7 bases are shared with TRBD1. CDR3 length: 14 residues. Germline V CDR1 and CDR2: MNHNS, SASEGT. V lost 0 bases to trimming and J lost 14 bases; unmatched junction nucleotides: 7. The CDR3 DNA sequence: TGTGCCAGCAGTGAAGCCCAGGGGGTTGGAGCCCTCCACTTT. It specifies CASSEAQGVGALHF.

A single count supports this clone. The genes are TRBV29-1 and TRBJ2-3; no firm D call. Per germline, CDR1 SQVTM and CDR2 ANQGSEA. This CDR3 has 12 residues. Trimming removed 3 bases at V and 2 bases at J, with 6 bases between. The CDR3 DNA follows: TGCAGCGTTGAGCAGGACACAGATACGCAGTATTTT. It codes for CSVEQDTDTQYF.

CDR3: CASSRDWGTGELFF. As DNA, the CDR3 is TGTGCCAGCAGTCGGGACTGGGGTACCGGGGAGCTGTTTTTT. The rearrangement joins TRBV25-1 to TRBJ2-2; possible D gene TRBD2, 6 bases. The CDR3 sequence is 14 residues long. CDR1 and CDR2 (germline): MGHDK, SYGVNS. The ends were cut back, 5 bases at V and 5 bases at J, with 12 bases in the middle.

The sample holds one count of this clone. This sequence joins TRBV6-1 and TRBJ2-3, with D perhaps matching TRBD1 (5 bases). The CDR3 runs to 13 residues. V was pared by 3 bases and J by 5 bases, with 9 bases between. Germline CDR1 MNHNS, CDR2 SASEGT. The CDR3 region is CASSEPGLDTQYF. In nucleotides, the CDR3 is TGTGCCAGCAGTGAGCCAGGGCTAGATACGCAGTATTTT.

The chain employs TRBV6-5 and TRBJ1-6, with a tentative D call TRBD1 (6 bases). CDR1 and CDR2 (germline): MNHEY, SVGAGI. The CDR3 is made up of 16 amino acids. Trimming cost V 2 bases and J 6 bases, with 14 bases left between them. CDR3 bases: TGTGCCAGCAGTTACATGACACAGGGCCCTAATTCACCCCTCCACTTT. Translating gives CASSYMTQGPNSPLHF.

In its sample, this clone was seen many times. The chain is built from TRBV10-1 and TRBJ2-7, with a tentative D call TRBD2 (5 bases). The CDR3 runs 13 residues. V shed 2 bases and J shed 3 bases, with 8 bases lying between them. Germline-derived CDR1 and CDR2 are WNHNN and SYGVQD (reference sequence). The CDR3 sequence is CASSERRDYEQYF. CDR3 sequence (DNA): TGCGCCAGCAGTGAGCGTCGGGACTACGAGCAGTACTTC.

This chain joins TRBV2 and TRBJ2-3; the D gene is possibly TRBD1 (5 bases). Germline lookup yields CDR1 SNHLY and CDR2 FYNNEI. This CDR3 region has 12 residues. Trimming left V 8 bases short and J 2 bases short, with 8 bases between. Here the CDR3 DNA reads TGTGCCAGCGAAGGGGCCACAGATACGCAGTATTTT. Its translation is CASEGATDTQYF.

The chain uses TRBV11-2 and TRBJ2-2; 9 positions agree with TRBD1. There are 17 residues in the CDR3. Germline V CDR1 and CDR2: SGHAT, FQNNGV. V dropped 4 bases and J dropped 4; count of bases not matched to a gene: 10. Written as DNA, the CDR3 is TGTGCCAGCAGCTCCCGCGACCGACAGGGGGGCACCGGGGAGCTGTTTTTT. Translated: CASSSRDRQGGTGELFF.

A few counts support this clone. This chain links TRBV12-3 or TRBV12-4 with TRBJ2-7, with D hard to call. V was pared by 6 bases and J by 3 bases, with 9 bases between. The CDR3 covers 12 residues. CDR3: CASSYRVYEQYF. The CDR3 DNA reads TGTGCCAGCAGCTATAGAGTCTACGAGCAGTACTTC.

The chain joins TRBV11-3 to TRBJ2-1, with D possibly matching TRBD1 (5 bases). The V and J ends lost 4 bases and 7 bases respectively, with 17 bases between them. Germline assignment: CDR1 SGHNT and CDR2 YENEEA. The CDR3 has 15 residues. The CDR3 here is CASSSNNLGVNEQFF. In nucleotides, the CDR3 is TGTGCCAGCAGCTCCAACAATTTAGGGGTGAATGAGCAGTTCTTC.

The chain couples TRBV28 to TRBJ1-4; 11 bases are shared with TRBD1. The CDR3 has 17 residues. After removal of 4 bases from V and 7 bases from J, the junction contained 11 bases not matched to a gene. CDR1 and CDR2 from the germline V gene are MDHEN and SYDVKM. The CDR3 coding sequence is TGTGCCAGCAGTTCCACCGGCGGGACAGGGGGGCGTGAAAAACTGTTTTTT. Residues: CASSSTGGTGGREKLFF.

This clone has a handful of counts. The chain recombines TRBV4-2 with TRBJ1-2; no reliable D call. Trimming cost V 1 base and J 5 bases, with 8 bases left between them. Germline-derived CDR1 and CDR2 are LGHNA and YNFKEQ. The CDR3 contains 13 residues. This CDR3 reads CASSQVEGYGYTF. CDR3 sequence (DNA): TGTGCCAGCAGCCAAGTTGAGGGATATGGCTACACCTTC.

The V call is TRBV28, the J call TRBJ1-6; tentatively, D is TRBD1 (6 bases). This CDR3 comprises 15 residues. CDR1 is MDHEN and CDR2 is SYDVKM in the germline V gene. The V end was cut by 5 bases, the J end by 4 bases, with 12 bases between. CDR3 amino acids: CASSTDRTYNSPLHF. The CDR3 DNA is TGTGCCAGCAGTACGGACAGAACGTATAATTCACCCCTCCACTTT. The whole variable domain, remainder taken from reference TRBV28 and TRBJ1-6, is DVKVTQSSRYLVKRTGEKVFLECVQDMDHENMFWYRQDPGLGLRLIYFSYDVKMKEKGDIPEGYSVSREKKERFSLILESASTNQTSMYLCASSTDRTYNSPLHFGNGTRLTVT.